These T cell receptor beta chains were read from a single sample in a study of blood T cell repertoires in COVID-19. Assay used: immunoSEQ multiplex PCR; TCRdb lists only in-frame clones, some missing. The repertoire holds tens of thousands of clones, with around 82% as singletons. Sequences were obtained from peripheral blood. The receptors stem from a human donor in a cohort sampled during active COVID-19. CDR3s include the opening cysteine and the closing phenylalanine or tryptophan. A D gene is named only where the DNA matches it firmly. A row's size may be missing; if present it is once, few, many or a size class.

>-|TRBJ2-5|-|TRBV10-2
TGCGCCAGCAGTGAGTCGTTGGGGCAGGTAGAGACCCAGTACTTC
CASSESLGQVETQYF
>-|TRBJ1-1|-|TRBV11-3
TGTGCCAGCAGCTTAGGGGCGGGGAACACTGAAGCTTTCTTT
CASSLGAGNTEAFF
>-|TRBJ1-3|TRBD1|TRBV3-1/TRBV3-2
TGTGCCAGCAGCCAACGTGGACAGGGGTCTAGAGGAAACACCATATATTTT
CASSQRGQGSRGNTIYF
>-|TRBJ1-1|-|TRBV5-1
TGCGCCAGCACACAACAGGGTGTGAACACTGAAGCTTTCTTT
CASTQQGVNTEAFF
>few|TRBJ2-7|TRBD2|TRBV2
TGTGCCAGCAGTGACGGCCGTCTAGCGGGCCCTTTGTCCTACGAGCAGTACTTC
CASSDGRLAGPLSYEQYF
>-|TRBJ1-1|-|TRBV6-5
TGTGCCAGTACGCGCGGGGGGGGCACTGAAGCTTTCTTT
CASTRGGGTEAFF
>-|TRBJ1-6|-|TRBV18
TGTGCCAGCTCACCCACTCGTCCCTCACCCCTCCACTTT
CASSPTRPSPLHF
>-|TRBJ1-4|-|TRBV5-5
TGTGCCAGCAGCTCCCCACGGGGGGCTAATGAAAAACTGTTTTTT
CASSSPRGANEKLFF
>-|TRBJ1-5|-|TRBV19
TGTGCCAGTATTGCGGCAGCCTATAGCAATCAGCCCCAGCATTTT
CASIAAAYSNQPQHF
>-|TRBJ2-3|-|TRBV11-3
TGTGCCAGCAGCTTAGGCGGGGTACGCACAGATACGCAGTATTTT
CASSLGGVRTDTQYF
>-|TRBJ1-3|TRBD1|TRBV11-2
TGTGCCAGCAGCTTCGGAACAGGGGGCGGAAACACCATATATTTT
CASSFGTGGGNTIYF
>-|TRBJ2-5|-|TRBV7-9
TGTGCCAGCAGCTTCCGTACCGGTTCTTTCCAAGAGACCCAGTACTTC
CASSFRTGSFQETQYF
>-|TRBJ2-3|TRBD2|TRBV5-1
TGCGCCAGCAGCGTACTAGCGGGGGGTACGCAGTATTTT
CASSVLAGGTQYF
>-|TRBJ2-7|TRBD1|TRBV5-1
TGCGCCAGCAGCTTGATTGGACAGGGTATAGGCTACGAGCAGTACTTC
CASSLIGQGIGYEQYF
>-|TRBJ1-3|TRBD1|TRBV7-8
TGTGCCAGCAGCTTCTCCCCGGGACAGTCTTCCGGAAACACCATATATTTT
CASSFSPGQSSGNTIYF
>-|TRBJ1-2|-|TRBV5-4
TGTGCCAGCAGCTTGCGGCGAACAGGGCGCGGCTACACCTTC
CASSLRRTGRGYTF
>-|TRBJ2-5|-|TRBV19
TGTGCCAGTAGTAATCTCCAGGAGACCCAGTACTTC
CASSNLQETQYF
>-|TRBJ2-1|TRBD2|TRBV5-1
TGCGCCAGCAGCTTGGATCTAGCGGGGTACAATGAGCAGTTCTTC
CASSLDLAGYNEQFF
>-|TRBJ1-6|TRBD1|TRBV2
TGTGCCAGACAGGGGAGCTCCTATAATTCACCCCTCCACTTT
CARQGSSYNSPLHF
>-|TRBJ1-1|-|TRBV30
TGTGCCTGGAGTGTCGGGAGTGGACTTGGTGAAGCTTTCTTT
CAWSVGSGLGEAFF
>-|TRBJ2-2|TRBD2|TRBV7-7
TGTGCTAGCAGCTTAACTAGCGGGGGGCACACCGGGGAGCTGTTTTTT
CASSLTSGGHTGELFF
>-|TRBJ1-6|TRBD1|TRBV6-5
TGTGCCAGCAGTTACTCGATCGGACAGGGCTCACCCCTCCACTTT
CASSYSIGQGSPLHF
>-|TRBJ2-7|TRBD1|TRBV2
TGTGCCGGCTGCCGGGACAGGGCGTCCGAGCAGTACTTC
CAGCRDRASEQYF
>-|TRBJ1-1|-|TRBV11-2
TGTGCCAGCAGCTTAGAAAGGGGAGGCACTGAAGCTTTCTTT
CASSLERGGTEAFF
>-|TRBJ2-3|-|TRBV25-1
TGTGCCAGCAGTAGTCCCTACGTAGCGTTCGGCACAGATACGCAGTATTTT
CASSSPYVAFGTDTQYF
>-|TRBJ1-2|TRBD1|TRBV19
TGTGCCAGTAGTGCCGGGACAGGATTTGGCTACACCTTC
CASSAGTGFGYTF
>-|TRBJ1-5|TRBD1|TRBV18
TGTGCCAGCTCACCATCGACAGGGTCCTTTCATCAGCCCCAGCATTTT
CASSPSTGSFHQPQHF
>-|TRBJ1-5|-|TRBV6-5
TGTGCCAGCAGGCCGCCGGGGAGTAGCAATCAGCCCCAGCATTTT
CASRPPGSSNQPQHF
>-|TRBJ2-3|-|TRBV29-1
-
CSVGPGGRGDTQYF
>-|TRBJ2-7|-|TRBV3-1/TRBV3-2
TGTGCCACCTCAATTCTAGGGGGTTACGAGCAGTACTTC
CATSILGGYEQYF
>-|TRBJ2-6|-|TRBV5-1
TGCGCCAGCAGCTTGGTAACCCCGAGCGAGGCCAACGTCCTGACTTTC
CASSLVTPSEANVLTF
>-|TRBJ2-7|TRBD2|TRBV7-7
TGTGCTAGCAGCTTAATCAAAGGTCGGGCGGGAGGCCCTTACCGGGGGGACGAGCAGTACTTC
CASSLIKGRAGGPYRGDEQYF
>-|TRBJ1-4|-|TRBV5-6
TGTGCCAGCAGCTTGGTTCGCGGAGGAAGCGATGAAAAACTGTTTTTT
CASSLVRGGSDEKLFF
>-|TRBJ2-7|-|TRBV30
TGTGCCTGGAGTGCAAATTTCTACGAGCAGTACTTC
CAWSANFYEQYF
>-|TRBJ2-7|-|TRBV5-6
TGTGCCAGCAGCTTGGCGGCGGTCTCCTACGAGCAGTACTTC
CASSLAAVSYEQYF
>-|TRBJ1-2|-|TRBV5-6
TGTGCCAGCAGCCCGCTATCTGATGGCTACACCTTC
CASSPLSDGYTF
>-|TRBJ1-5|TRBD1|TRBV12-5
TGTGCTAGTGGCCCTGGACAGGGGGCTGGTCAGCCCCAGCATTTT
CASGPGQGAGQPQHF
>-|TRBJ2-7|TRBD2|TRBV6-5
TGTGCCAGCCATACCGGGACTAGCTCCTACGAGCAGTACTTC
CASHTGTSSYEQYF
>-|TRBJ1-2|-|TRBV2
TGTGCCAGCGGGACCACAGGGCGATCACGTTATGGCTACACCTTC
CASGTTGRSRYGYTF
>-|TRBJ1-1|-|TRBV10-3
TGTGCCATCAACTCAGGATTAATGAACACTGAAGCTTTCTTT
CAINSGLMNTEAFF
>-|TRBJ2-5|TRBD1|TRBV3-1/TRBV3-2
TGTGCCAGCAGCTGGGGACAGGGGGTGGAGACCCAGTACTTC
CASSWGQGVETQYF
>-|TRBJ2-3|-|TRBV5-1
TGCGCCAGCAGCTTGAACAGGGAAGATACGCAGTATTTT
CASSLNREDTQYF
>-|TRBJ1-2|-|TRBV5-1
TGCGCCAGCAGCCTGGACGGGGGCTATGGCTACACCTTC
CASSLDGGYGYTF
>once|TRBJ2-5|TRBD2|TRBV19
TGTGCCAGTAAAGGGAGCGGGAGAGGGGAGACCCAGTACTTC
CASKGSGRGETQYF
>-|TRBJ2-5|TRBD2|TRBV7-9
TGTGCCAGCAGCCGCGGGGGGCCCTACCAAGAGACCCAGTACTTC
CASSRGGPYQETQYF
>-|TRBJ2-1|TRBD2|TRBV5-1
TGCGCCAGCAGCTGGGGGGGAAGCTCCTACAATGAGCAGTTCTTC
CASSWGGSSYNEQFF
>-|TRBJ2-1|TRBD2|TRBV7-8
TGTGCCAGCAGCCATAGCGGGAGCGGTTACAATGAGCAGTTCTTC
CASSHSGSGYNEQFF
>-|TRBJ2-7|TRBD1|TRBV30
TGTGCCTGGAGCTCCGGGACAGGTGGCGAGCAGTACTTC
CAWSSGTGGEQYF